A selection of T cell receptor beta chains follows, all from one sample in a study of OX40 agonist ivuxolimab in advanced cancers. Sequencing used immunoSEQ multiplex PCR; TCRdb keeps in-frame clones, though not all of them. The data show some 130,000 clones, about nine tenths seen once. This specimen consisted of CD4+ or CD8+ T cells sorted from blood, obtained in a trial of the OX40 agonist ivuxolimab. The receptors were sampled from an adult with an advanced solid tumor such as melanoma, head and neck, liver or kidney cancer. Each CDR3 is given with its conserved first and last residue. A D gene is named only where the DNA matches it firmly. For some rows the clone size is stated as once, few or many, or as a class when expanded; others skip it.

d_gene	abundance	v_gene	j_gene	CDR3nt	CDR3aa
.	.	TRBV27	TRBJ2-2	TGTGCCAGCAGTTTAACCCCCCCCAGGGTAGAGGTCGGGGAGCTGTTTTTT	CASSLTPPRVEVGELFF
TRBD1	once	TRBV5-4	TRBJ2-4	TGTGCCAGCAGCCGCCCGGGACAGGGGGAAAACATTCAGTACTTC	CASSRPGQGENIQYF
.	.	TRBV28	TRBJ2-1	TGTGCCAGCAGTTTTGGGTATTACAATGAGCAGTTCTTC	CASSFGYYNEQFF
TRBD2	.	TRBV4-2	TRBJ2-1	TGTGCCAGCAGTCCCAGCGGGAGACGGGATGAGCAGTTCTTC	CASSPSGRRDEQFF
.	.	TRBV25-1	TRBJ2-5	TGTGCCAGCACGCCCTACGGGACGTACCAAGAGACCCAGTACTTC	CASTPYGTYQETQYF
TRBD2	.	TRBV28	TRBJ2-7	TGTGCCAGCAGCCCGGGGGGGCTGTACGAGCAGTACTTC	CASSPGGLYEQYF
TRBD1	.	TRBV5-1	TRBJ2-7	TGCGCCAGCAGCTTCGAGGGGACAGGGGGCGTTCAGCAGTACTTC	CASSFEGTGGVQQYF
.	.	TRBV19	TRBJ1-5	TGTGCCAGTAGTATCCCTGGGGGCCAGCCCCAGCATTTT	CASSIPGGQPQHF
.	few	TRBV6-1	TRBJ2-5	TGTGCCAGCGGGGTGGCCAACCAAGAGACCCAGTACTTC	CASGVANQETQYF
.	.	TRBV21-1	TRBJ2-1	TGTGCCAGCAGCAATCAGGAGTCTTACAATGAGCAGTTCTTC	CASSNQESYNEQFF
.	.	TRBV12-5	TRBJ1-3	TGTGCTAGTGGGAAGGCCGGGGCGTTGGGAAACACCATATATTTT	CASGKAGALGNTIYF
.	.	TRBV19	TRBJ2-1	TGTGCCAGTAGTTGGACACTTTCGAGCTCCTACAATGAGCAGTTCTTC	CASSWTLSSSYNEQFF
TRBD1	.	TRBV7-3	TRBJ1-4	TGCGCCAGCAGCCAGGGGACAGCAAAAAATGAAAAACTGTTTTTT	CASSQGTAKNEKLFF
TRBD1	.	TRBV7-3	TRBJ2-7	TGTGCCAGCAGCTTAGGGACAGGGGAACACGAGCAGTACTTC	CASSLGTGEHEQYF
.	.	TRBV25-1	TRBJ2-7	TGTGCCGTCGGAGGGGGTCAGGCGGGCTACGAGCAGTACTTC	CAVGGGQAGYEQYF
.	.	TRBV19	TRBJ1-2	TGTGCCAGTAGTATGAAAGGCACCATAGGAGGCCTTGGCTACACCTTC	CASSMKGTIGGLGYTF
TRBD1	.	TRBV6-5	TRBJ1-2	TGTGCCAGCAGTCCATCCGGGACAGGGAACTATGGCTACACCTTC	CASSPSGTGNYGYTF
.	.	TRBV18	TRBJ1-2	TGTGCCAGCTCACCACCCGCGGTAAACTATGGCTACACCTTC	CASSPPAVNYGYTF
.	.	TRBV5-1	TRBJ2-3	TGCGCCAGCAGTCTCCCCCTAGTCAGCACAGATACGCAGTATTTT	CASSLPLVSTDTQYF
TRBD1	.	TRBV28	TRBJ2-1	TGTGCCAGCAGTTCCATACATCCAGGGGGCACTTACAATGAGCAGTTCTTC	CASSSIHPGGTYNEQFF
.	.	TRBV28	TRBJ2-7	TGTGCCAGCAGTTTATATATGGGGGGCCTGGCGGGAGAGGAGTACGAGCAGTACTTC	CASSLYMGGLAGEEYEQYF
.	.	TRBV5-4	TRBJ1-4	TGTGCCAGCAGCTTGGACAGGTTTAATGAAAAACTGTTTTTT	CASSLDRFNEKLFF
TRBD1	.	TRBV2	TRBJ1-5	TGTGCCAGCAGTCGAGGGACAGGGGGGAATCAGCCCCAGCATTTT	CASSRGTGGNQPQHF
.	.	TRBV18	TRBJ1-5	TGTGCCAGCTCACCCCAGGACAATCAGCCCCAGCATTTT	CASSPQDNQPQHF
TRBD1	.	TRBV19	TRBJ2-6	TGTGCCAGTAGTATGGGGACAGGGGACTCTGGGGCCAACGTCCTGACTTTC	CASSMGTGDSGANVLTF
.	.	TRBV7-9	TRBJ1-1	TGTGCCAGCAGGTCGAAGGGGACCTCCAACACTGAAGCTTTCTTT	CASRSKGTSNTEAFF
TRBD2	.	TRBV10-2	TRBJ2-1	TGCGCCAGCAGTGGAGCTAGCGGTTACTACAATGAGCAGTTCTTC	CASSGASGYYNEQFF
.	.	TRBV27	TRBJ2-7	TGTGCCAGCAGCCCCCCCGGAATGGGCTCCTACGAGCAGTACTTC	CASSPPGMGSYEQYF
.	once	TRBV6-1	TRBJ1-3	TGTGCCAGCAGTGAAGACAGTTCTGCTGGAAACACCATATATTTT	CASSEDSSAGNTIYF
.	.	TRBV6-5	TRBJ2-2	TGTGCCAGCAGTTACTCCAACACCGGGGAGCTGTTTTTT	CASSYSNTGELFF
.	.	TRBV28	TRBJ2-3	TGTGCCAGCAGTCCCGCTCAGTCGGGGAGCACAGATACGCAGTATTTT	CASSPAQSGSTDTQYF
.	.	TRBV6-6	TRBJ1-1	TGTGCCAGCAGCGGAGGGGTTAGGACTGAAGCTTTCTTT	CASSGGVRTEAFF
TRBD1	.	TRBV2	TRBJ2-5	TGTGCCAGCAGTGAAAGTAGGACAGGGGGCGTAAGGGAGACCCAGTACTTC	CASSESRTGGVRETQYF
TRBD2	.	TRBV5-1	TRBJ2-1	TGCGCCAGCAGCGGGAGCGGGAGGGCCAATGAGCAGTTCTTC	CASSGSGRANEQFF
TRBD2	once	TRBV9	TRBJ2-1	TGTGCCAGCAGCCTCGGGACTAGCGGCAATGAGCAGTTCTTC	CASSLGTSGNEQFF
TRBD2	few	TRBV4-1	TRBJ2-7	TGCGCCAGCAGCCAAGTAGACTTAGCGACTAGCGGGGAGCAGTACTTC	CASSQVDLATSGEQYF
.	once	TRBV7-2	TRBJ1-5	TGTGCCAGCAGCTTAACGGGGCGGGTGAGCAATCAGCCCCAGCATTTT	CASSLTGRVSNQPQHF
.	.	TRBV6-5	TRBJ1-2	TGTGCCAGCAGTTACCGGGCAGCGGGTCTGGCAGAGGGCTACACCTTC	CASSYRAAGLAEGYTF
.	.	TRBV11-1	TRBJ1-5	TGTGCCAGCAGCCAAAACCCAAATCAGCCCCAGCATTTT	CASSQNPNQPQHF
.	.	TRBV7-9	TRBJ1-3	TGTGCCAGCAGCCCCCTGACGGGGAGAGCTGGAAACACCATATATTTT	CASSPLTGRAGNTIYF
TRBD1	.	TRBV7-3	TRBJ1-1	TGTGCCAGCAGCCGGGACAGGGGGAGGAGTGAAGCTTTCTTT	CASSRDRGRSEAFF
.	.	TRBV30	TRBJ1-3	TGTGCCTGGAGTGGGAGCACAGACTCTGGAAACACCATATATTTT	CAWSGSTDSGNTIYF
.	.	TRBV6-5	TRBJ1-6	TGTGCCAGCAGTTACTCGGTACAGGGAGAACCACCCCTCCACTTT	CASSYSVQGEPPLHF
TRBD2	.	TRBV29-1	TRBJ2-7	TGCAGCGTTCTAGCGGGAGTACCCTACGAGCAGTACTTC	CSVLAGVPYEQYF
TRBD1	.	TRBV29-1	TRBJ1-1	TGCAGCGTTGAAATAAAGGAGGGGGCCGGAGCTTTCTTT	CSVEIKEGAGAFF
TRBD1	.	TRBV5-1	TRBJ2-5	TGCGCCAGCAGCTTGCTGGGACAGGAGTTGGAGACCCAGTACTTC	CASSLLGQELETQYF
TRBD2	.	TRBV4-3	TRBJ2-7	TGCGCCAGCAGCCCGACTAGCGGGAGTTCGCTCGAGCAGTACTTC	CASSPTSGSSLEQYF
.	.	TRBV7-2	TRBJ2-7	TGTGCCAGCAGCTTCTACGGGCTCCACTACGAGCAGTACTTC	CASSFYGLHYEQYF
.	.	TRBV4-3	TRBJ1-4	TGCGCCAGCAGCCAAGGCTTAGACAGGAAAAAACTGTTTTTT	CASSQGLDRKKLFF
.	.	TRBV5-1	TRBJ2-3	TGCGCCAGCAGCTCTAGCGAGGCAGGGGATACGCAGTATTTT	CASSSSEAGDTQYF
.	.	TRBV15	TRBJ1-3	TGTGCCACCAGCAGCCCCGAAAGAAACACCATATATTTT	CATSSPERNTIYF
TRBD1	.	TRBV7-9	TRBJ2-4	TGTGCCAGCAGCGCCGGGACAGGGGAGAAAAACATTCAGTACTTC	CASSAGTGEKNIQYF
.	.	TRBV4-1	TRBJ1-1	TGCGCCAGCAGCCAAGAAGAGAACACTGAAGCTTTCTTT	CASSQEENTEAFF